This record looks at one TCR beta chain sequence and its context. V trimming: 5 bases; J trimming: 6 bases; junction bases outside the gene matches: 6. Germline loops: CDR1 SGHTA, CDR2 FQGNSA. The length of the CDR3 is 13 residues. This specimen comes from a study of blood T cell repertoires in COVID-19. Sequenced by immunoSEQ multiplex PCR; TCRdb stores in-frame clones only, minus some. Of approximately 300,000 clones in the sample, about 83% were seen once. This clonotype originated in a woman in her fifties or sixties with acute or convalescent COVID-19. Sequencing was done on a sample of peripheral blood. The V call is TRBV7-2, the J call TRBJ2-7, with TRBD1 matching over 8 bases. The CDR3 reads CASSRTGNGEQYF. For the CDR3, the DNA is TGTGCCAGCAGCCGGACAGGGAACGGCGAGCAGTACTTC.